Given below is one TCR beta chain in context. Using its own MiXCR run on the reads, TCRdb lists one record per CDR3 protein. The sample holds 740,000 or so distinct CDR3 sequences, 35% to 45% seen once. The data derive from a study of T cell repertoires in cytomegalovirus infection. At the level of the study: Evidence of both CMV infection and a matching HLA type came from public TCR beta signatures.

Germline CDR1 SGHTA, CDR2 FQGNSA. Deletions cut 5 bases from V and 7 bases from J, with 15 bases between. This CDR3 contains 14 residues. Sequenced: PBMCs. This receptor was identified in a human donor in good health (CMV status not recorded). Some clones in this sample may be carry-over from other donors' samples. The chain is built from TRBV7-2 and TRBJ2-1; D is tentatively TRBD1 or TRBD2 (6 bases each). The CDR3: CASSPTQGGNEQFF. CDR3 sequence (DNA): TGTGCCAGCAGCCCCACACAAGGGGGGAATGAGCAGTTCTTC.